This TCR beta chain was identified during a study of immune cell composition in non-small cell lung cancer. Study context: Histologic subtype was mainly adenocarcinoma or squamous cell carcinoma.

Profiled with immunoSEQ multiplex PCR; TCRdb holds only in-frame clones, not every one. Among about 3,900 clones listed, roughly 82% were seen once. Normal lung was sampled as far from the tumour as possible, at least 3 cm. Frozen unsorted single-cell suspensions supplied the genomic DNA. This clone has only one observation. Antigen: not known. The germline gives CDR1 SEHNR, CDR2 FQNEAQ (reference sequence). The CDR3 loop spans 15 amino acids. V lost 6 bases, J lost 4 bases, and 16 bases lay in between. Study-level findings and limits: Tumour TCR-beta clonality showed no significant link to smoking pack-years. Around 75% of squamous and approximately 31% of adenocarcinoma cases had tumour-associated clones >0.5%.

The sample consisted of non-adjacent lung tissue. The rearrangement uses TRBV7-9 and TRBJ1-3; D is perhaps TRBD1 (6 bases). The TCR was taken from a human donor with non-small cell lung cancer. CDR3 bases: TGTGCCAGCAGACTCCACGAGGGGGGGGGAAACACCATATATTTT. Protein product: CASRLHEGGGNTIYF.